Below, one T cell receptor beta chain is given with its context. Its target is not known. CD45RO negativity and positive selection for CCR7 defined naive CD8 cells, a population that excluded terminally differentiated effector memory CD45RA+ cells. Each sample came from a Caucasian adult donor living in Nashville, Tennessee. J lost 12 bases, V lost 5 bases, and 11 bases had no gene match. This CDR3 spans 15 amino acids. CDR1 and CDR2 (germline): SGHAT, FQNNGV. This record comes from a study of shared clonotypes between healthy human individuals. Study context: Sampling drew on donors who were a couple of women and a few men aged 18 to 49.

Profiled with immunoSEQ multiplex PCR; TCRdb holds only in-frame clones, not every one. Counted here are under 600,000 clones, 98% occurring once; the ten biggest clones make up 0.25% to 0.35%. Study-wide points: Memory subsets had estimated richness that was generally smaller than that of naive subsets.

The sequence was obtained from a man under 40 in good health. What was sequenced was naive CD8+ T cells sorted from blood. V and J are TRBV11-2 and TRBJ2-4, with TRBD2 matching over 12 bases. CDR3 nucleotides: TGTGCCAGCAGCCTAGGGACTAGCGGGTTACCATCTCAGTACTTC. It yields the protein CASSLGTSGLPSQYF.